The rows below give T cell receptor beta chains drawn from one sample of a study of T-cell reconstitution after alpha-beta-depleted transplantation in children. Using its own MiXCR run on the PCR reads, TCRdb lists one record per CDR3 protein. The sample has about 830,000 distinct CDR3 sequences, roughly 15% seen once. This sample comprised PBMCs, mostly from graft donor cells, obtained 360 days after TCRalphabeta/CD19-depleted stem cell transplant. The receptors were gathered from a male patient younger than 18 who had a stem cell transplant for acute lymphoblastic leukemia, so the T cells may come from the graft donor. CDR3s include the opening cysteine and the closing phenylalanine or tryptophan. The D gene is left open where the match is weak. Only part of the rows carry a size: once, few, many, or a class if the clone is expanded.

>NA|TRBV11-2|NA|TRBJ2-5
TGTGCCAGCAGCCTCTGGCCGGAATTTAGGGGACCCCAAGAGACCCAGTACTTC
CASSLWPEFRGPQETQYF
>few|TRBV12-3/TRBV12-4|NA|TRBJ2-3
TGTGCCAGCAGTTTTAGCGGGACAGGGACTCGCACAGATACGCAGTATTTT
CASSFSGTGTRTDTQYF
>NA|TRBV7-3|NA|TRBJ2-3
TGTGCCAGCAGCTCGGGGGACTGGAGGACGACGCAGTATTTT
CASSSGDWRTTQYF
>NA|TRBV7-8|NA|TRBJ2-5
TGTGCCAGCAGCTTAAGTGACACGAAAGAGACCCAGTACTTC
CASSLSDTKETQYF
>few|TRBV5-1|NA|TRBJ1-2
TGCGCCAGCAGCCCGGGGACGATCTATGGCTACACCTTC
CASSPGTIYGYTF
>NA|TRBV12-3/TRBV12-4|NA|TRBJ2-4
TGTGCCAGCAATTTAGTTATCTCCCGGGACTGGAAAAACATTCAGTACTTC
CASNLVISRDWKNIQYF
>few|TRBV15|NA|TRBJ2-7
TGTGCCACCAGCAGACAACGGGACCCCACCTACGAGCAGTACTTC
CATSRQRDPTYEQYF
>few|TRBV5-1|TRBD1|TRBJ2-4
TGCGCCAGCAGCCTCCGGCCAGGGGGCTTGAATGACAAAAACATTCAGTACTTC
CASSLRPGGLNDKNIQYF
>NA|TRBV10-2|NA|TRBJ2-7
TGCGCCAGTCTTACCCTATCTAAGGCAGCCTACGAGCAGTACTTC
CASLTLSKAAYEQYF
>few|TRBV15|TRBD1|TRBJ2-7
TGTGCCACCAGCAGAGGACAGGGGGTCTCCTACGAGCAGTACTTC
CATSRGQGVSYEQYF
>few|TRBV20-1|NA|TRBJ2-3
TGCAGTGCACCCCACAGGGATACGCAGTATTTT
CSAPHRDTQYF
>NA|TRBV7-9|NA|TRBJ2-7
TGTGCCAGCAGCACGCACATCGCGGCGCAGTACTTC
CASSTHIAAQYF
>few|TRBV2|NA|TRBJ1-5
TGTGCCAGCAGTGAAGCGCGCCAGGGCGGCAATCAGCCCCAGCATTTT
CASSEARQGGNQPQHF
>NA|TRBV6-4|NA|TRBJ2-7
TGTGCCAGCAGTGACCCAAAACAACGGCAAGGTCTACCGGTCGGGCAGTACTTC
CASSDPKQRQGLPVGQYF
>NA|TRBV18|TRBD2|TRBJ2-3
TGTGCCAGCTCACCACCTCCAGGGACTAGCCTTCGCACAGATACGCAGTATTTT
CASSPPPGTSLRTDTQYF
>many|TRBV29-1|NA|TRBJ2-1
TGCAGCGTTGAAGATCTTCCGGGAGACCCAAACTCCTACAATGAGCAGTTCTTC
CSVEDLPGDPNSYNEQFF
>few|TRBV19|NA|TRBJ1-2
TGTGCCAGTAGTATCGGAGTTTTGTCGGCAGCGTATGGCTACACCTTC
CASSIGVLSAAYGYTF
>many|TRBV5-1|NA|TRBJ2-2
TGCGCCAGCAGCTTTGGGGCGCAAACCGGGGAGCTGTTTTTT
CASSFGAQTGELFF
>NA|TRBV4-1|NA|TRBJ2-7
TGCGCCAGCAGCCAGGGTCCCGAGCAGTACTTC
CASSQGPEQYF
>few|TRBV20-1|NA|TRBJ2-1
TGCTGTGCTAGAGTCCCCTCTAGCGACTCCTACAATGAGCAGTTCTTC
CCARVPSSDSYNEQFF
>NA|TRBV5-1|NA|TRBJ1-1
TGCGCCAGCAGCGTCGACAGACGGACTGAAGCTTTCTTT
CASSVDRRTEAFF
>many|TRBV10-3|NA|TRBJ2-7
TGTGCCATCACGAGCCAGGGGATGATTTGCTCCTACGAGCAGTACTTC
CAITSQGMICSYEQYF
>NA|TRBV2|NA|TRBJ2-1
TGTGCCAGCGCCGGTTCTAGCGTGTACAATGAGCAGTTCTTC
CASAGSSVYNEQFF
>NA|TRBV5-1|NA|TRBJ2-4
TGCGCCAGCAGCTTGAACAGGGAAGGGGGAGCCAAAAACATTCAGTACTTC
CASSLNREGGAKNIQYF
>NA|TRBV3-1|TRBD2|TRBJ2-5
TGTGCCAGCAGCCCCAAGGGGCCAAGCGGGGGACAAGAGACCCAGTACTTC
CASSPKGPSGGQETQYF
>few|TRBV5-1|NA|TRBJ2-2
TGCGCCAGCACTCTAAGTGTTGGCGGGGAGCTGTTTTTT
CASTLSVGGELFF
>few|TRBV12-3/TRBV12-4|TRBD2|TRBJ2-1
TGTGCCAGCAGAGGTCGCGGGAGGAGTTATGAGCAGTTCTTC
CASRGRGRSYEQFF
>many|TRBV29-1|NA|TRBJ2-5
TGCAGCGAGCGTTACGAGTGGGAGACCCAGTACTTC
CSERYEWETQYF
>few|TRBV7-9|NA|TRBJ1-1
TGTGCCAGCAGCCTTCCATACACTGAAGCTTTCTTT
CASSLPYTEAFF